The present T cell receptor beta chain was sequenced within a study of technical replicates of blood from a handful of donors. The germline V gene encodes CDR1 SGHVS and CDR2 FNYEAQ. The CDR3 contains 15 residues. Turning to this clone: A junction end diverges from the germline sequence, so it may reflect a read error.

Assay used: immunoSEQ multiplex PCR; TCRdb lists only in-frame clones, some missing. The sample has around 100,000 clones, over 90% seen once. The origin of this receptor is a human donor in good health. The sequenced material came from T cells isolated from PBMCs. The chain has TRBV7-6 and TRBJ1-6, with D possibly TRBD1 on 5 matching bases. The CDR3 DNA sequence: TGTGCCAGCAGCCCCGGGGGGTTATATAGTTCACCCCTCCACTTT. It translates to CASSPGGLYSSPLHF.